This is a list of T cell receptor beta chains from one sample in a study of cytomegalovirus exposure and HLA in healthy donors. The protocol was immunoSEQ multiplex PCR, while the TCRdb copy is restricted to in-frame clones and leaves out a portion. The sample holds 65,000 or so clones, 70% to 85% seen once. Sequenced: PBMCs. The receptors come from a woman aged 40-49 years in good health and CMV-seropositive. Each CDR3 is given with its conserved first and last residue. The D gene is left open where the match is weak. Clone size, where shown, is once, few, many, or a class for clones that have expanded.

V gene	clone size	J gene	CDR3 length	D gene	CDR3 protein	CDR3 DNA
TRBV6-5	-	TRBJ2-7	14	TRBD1	CASSYDRGAYEQYF	TGTGCCAGCAGTTACGACAGGGGGGCCTACGAGCAGTACTTC
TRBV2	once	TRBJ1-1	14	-	CASRRVGQNTEAFF	TGTGCCAGCAGGAGGGTTGGTCAGAACACTGAAGCTTTCTTT
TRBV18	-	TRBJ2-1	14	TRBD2	CASSTAGGQVEQFF	TGTGCCAGCTCAACAGCGGGGGGTCAGGTTGAGCAGTTCTTC
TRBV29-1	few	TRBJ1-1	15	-	CSVRRGGGRNTEAFF	TGCAGCGTACGACGGGGAGGCGGGAGGAACACTGAAGCTTTCTTT
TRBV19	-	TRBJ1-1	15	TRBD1	CASSIGRGANTEAFF	TGTGCCAGTAGTATAGGCAGGGGGGCGAACACTGAAGCTTTCTTT
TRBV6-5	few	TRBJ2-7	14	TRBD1	CASRGQGGFYEQYF	TGTGCCAGCAGGGGACAGGGTGGGTTCTACGAGCAGTACTTC
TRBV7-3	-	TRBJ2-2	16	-	CASSLRPPPNTGELFF	TGTGCCAGCAGCTTAAGGCCACCTCCAAACACCGGGGAGCTGTTTTTT
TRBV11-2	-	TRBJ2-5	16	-	CASSLGGGVYQETQYF	TGTGCCAGCAGCTTAGGAGGAGGGGTGTACCAAGAGACCCAGTACTTC
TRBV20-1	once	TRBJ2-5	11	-	CSVGQKETQYF	TGCAGTGTTGGGCAGAAGGAGACCCAGTACTTC
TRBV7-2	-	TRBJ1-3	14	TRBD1	CASTPDRGGNTIYF	TGTGCCAGCACCCCAGACAGGGGAGGAAACACCATATATTTT
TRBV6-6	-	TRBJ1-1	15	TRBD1	CASSYSTGVDTEAFF	TGTGCCAGCAGTTACTCAACAGGGGTTGACACTGAAGCTTTCTTT
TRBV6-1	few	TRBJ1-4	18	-	CASSDCPSLLVDNEKLFF	TGTGCCAGCAGTGACTGTCCAAGTCTCCTAGTCGACAATGAAAAACTGTTTTTT
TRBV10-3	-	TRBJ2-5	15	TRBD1	CAISEKETGQETQYF	TGTGCCATCAGTGAGAAAGAGACAGGGCAAGAGACCCAGTACTTC
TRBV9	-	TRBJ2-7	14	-	CASSKGHRDYEQYF	TGTGCCAGCAGCAAAGGACACCGCGACTACGAGCAGTACTTC
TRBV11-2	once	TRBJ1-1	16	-	CASSLGVSGIKTEAFF	TGTGCCAGCAGCTTAGGGGTGTCGGGGATTAAGACTGAAGCTTTCTTT
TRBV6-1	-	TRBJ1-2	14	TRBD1	CASSPGQEGNGYTF	TGTGCCAGCAGTCCCGGACAGGAAGGGAATGGCTACACCTTC
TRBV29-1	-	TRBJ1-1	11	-	CSVDRGGEAFF	TGCAGCGTTGATAGAGGGGGTGAAGCTTTCTTT
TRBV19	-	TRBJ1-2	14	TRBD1	CASSIGQGAGGYTF	TGTGCCAGTAGTATCGGACAGGGTGCAGGTGGCTACACCTTC
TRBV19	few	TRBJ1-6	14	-	CASSRRTYNSPLHF	TGTGCCAGTTCTAGACGGACCTATAATTCACCCCTCCACTTT
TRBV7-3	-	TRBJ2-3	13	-	CASRQPHTDTQYF	TGTGCCAGCAGACAACCCCACACAGATACGCAGTATTTT
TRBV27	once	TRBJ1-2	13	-	CASSLGRNYGHTF	TGTGCCAGCAGTTTAGGCAGAAACTATGGCCACACCTTC
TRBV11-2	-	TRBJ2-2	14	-	CASSFYRVTGELFF	TGTGCCAGCAGCTTTTACAGGGTCACCGGGGAGCTGTTTTTT
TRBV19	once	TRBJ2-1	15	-	CASSPQGNFYNEQFF	TGTGCCAGTAGTCCTCAGGGAAACTTCTACAATGAGCAGTTCTTC
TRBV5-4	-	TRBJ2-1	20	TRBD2	CASSSPPPLAGGMSYNEQFF	TGTGCCAGCAGCTCGCCCCCCCCTCTAGCGGGGGGAATGTCCTACAATGAGCAGTTCTTC
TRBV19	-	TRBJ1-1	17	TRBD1	CASRPGQGTSMNTEAFF	TGTGCCAGTAGGCCCGGACAGGGGACCTCCATGAACACTGAAGCTTTCTTT
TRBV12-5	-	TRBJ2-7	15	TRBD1	CASGSFSGGSYEQYF	TGTGCTAGTGGTTCTTTCTCAGGGGGCTCCTACGAGCAGTACTTC
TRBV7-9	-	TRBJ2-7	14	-	CASSSRTLQDEQYF	TGTGCCAGCAGCTCCCGGACACTTCAGGACGAGCAGTACTTC
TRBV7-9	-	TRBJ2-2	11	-	CSSSPYGELFF	TGTTCCAGCAGCCCCTACGGGGAGCTGTTTTTT
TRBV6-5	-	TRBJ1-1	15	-	CASSSRTRGRTEAFF	TGTGCCAGCAGTTCGCGGACTCGGGGGAGGACTGAAGCTTTCTTT
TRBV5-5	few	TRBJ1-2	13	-	CASSPTPGSGYTF	TGTGCCAGCAGCCCTACCCCGGGAAGCGGCTACACCTTC
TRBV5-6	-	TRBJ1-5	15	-	CASSLAGDSNQPQHF	TGTGCCAGCAGCTTGGCGGGGGACAGCAATCAGCCCCAGCATTTT
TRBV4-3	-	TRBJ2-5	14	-	CASSQELGLETQYF	TGCGCCAGCAGCCAAGAGCTAGGTCTAGAGACCCAGTACTTC
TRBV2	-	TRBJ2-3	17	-	CASHPMRFGGVTDTQYF	TGTGCCAGCCACCCGATGAGGTTCGGGGGAGTCACAGATACGCAGTATTTT
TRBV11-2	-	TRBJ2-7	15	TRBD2	CASSSLAGGRGEQYF	TGTGCCAGCAGCTCCCTGGCGGGGGGACGGGGAGAGCAGTACTTC
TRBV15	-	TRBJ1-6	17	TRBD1	CATSTVVRGLYNSPLHF	TGTGCCACCAGCACCGTAGTTAGGGGGCTTTATAATTCACCCCTCCACTTT
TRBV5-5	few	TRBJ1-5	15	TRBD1	CASSRNDRDNQPQHF	TGTGCCAGCAGCCGAAACGACAGGGACAATCAGCCCCAGCATTTT
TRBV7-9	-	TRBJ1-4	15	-	CASSPTQGPEEKLFF	TGTGCCAGCAGCCCTACCCAGGGCCCAGAGGAAAAACTGTTTTTT
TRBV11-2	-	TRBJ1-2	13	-	CATLYWFGYGYTF	TGTGCCACTCTCTATTGGTTCGGCTATGGCTACACCTTC
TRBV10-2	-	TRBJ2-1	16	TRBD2	CASSESRSGVGNEQFF	TGCGCCAGCAGTGAGAGCCGTAGCGGGGTGGGCAATGAGCAGTTCTTC
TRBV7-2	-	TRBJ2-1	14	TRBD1	CASSSRGSYNEQFF	TGTGCCAGCAGCTCCAGGGGGTCCTACAATGAGCAGTTCTTC
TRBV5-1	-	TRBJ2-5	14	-	CASSLGGLSETQYF	TGCGCCAGCAGCTTGGGAGGTTTAAGCGAGACCCAGTACTTC